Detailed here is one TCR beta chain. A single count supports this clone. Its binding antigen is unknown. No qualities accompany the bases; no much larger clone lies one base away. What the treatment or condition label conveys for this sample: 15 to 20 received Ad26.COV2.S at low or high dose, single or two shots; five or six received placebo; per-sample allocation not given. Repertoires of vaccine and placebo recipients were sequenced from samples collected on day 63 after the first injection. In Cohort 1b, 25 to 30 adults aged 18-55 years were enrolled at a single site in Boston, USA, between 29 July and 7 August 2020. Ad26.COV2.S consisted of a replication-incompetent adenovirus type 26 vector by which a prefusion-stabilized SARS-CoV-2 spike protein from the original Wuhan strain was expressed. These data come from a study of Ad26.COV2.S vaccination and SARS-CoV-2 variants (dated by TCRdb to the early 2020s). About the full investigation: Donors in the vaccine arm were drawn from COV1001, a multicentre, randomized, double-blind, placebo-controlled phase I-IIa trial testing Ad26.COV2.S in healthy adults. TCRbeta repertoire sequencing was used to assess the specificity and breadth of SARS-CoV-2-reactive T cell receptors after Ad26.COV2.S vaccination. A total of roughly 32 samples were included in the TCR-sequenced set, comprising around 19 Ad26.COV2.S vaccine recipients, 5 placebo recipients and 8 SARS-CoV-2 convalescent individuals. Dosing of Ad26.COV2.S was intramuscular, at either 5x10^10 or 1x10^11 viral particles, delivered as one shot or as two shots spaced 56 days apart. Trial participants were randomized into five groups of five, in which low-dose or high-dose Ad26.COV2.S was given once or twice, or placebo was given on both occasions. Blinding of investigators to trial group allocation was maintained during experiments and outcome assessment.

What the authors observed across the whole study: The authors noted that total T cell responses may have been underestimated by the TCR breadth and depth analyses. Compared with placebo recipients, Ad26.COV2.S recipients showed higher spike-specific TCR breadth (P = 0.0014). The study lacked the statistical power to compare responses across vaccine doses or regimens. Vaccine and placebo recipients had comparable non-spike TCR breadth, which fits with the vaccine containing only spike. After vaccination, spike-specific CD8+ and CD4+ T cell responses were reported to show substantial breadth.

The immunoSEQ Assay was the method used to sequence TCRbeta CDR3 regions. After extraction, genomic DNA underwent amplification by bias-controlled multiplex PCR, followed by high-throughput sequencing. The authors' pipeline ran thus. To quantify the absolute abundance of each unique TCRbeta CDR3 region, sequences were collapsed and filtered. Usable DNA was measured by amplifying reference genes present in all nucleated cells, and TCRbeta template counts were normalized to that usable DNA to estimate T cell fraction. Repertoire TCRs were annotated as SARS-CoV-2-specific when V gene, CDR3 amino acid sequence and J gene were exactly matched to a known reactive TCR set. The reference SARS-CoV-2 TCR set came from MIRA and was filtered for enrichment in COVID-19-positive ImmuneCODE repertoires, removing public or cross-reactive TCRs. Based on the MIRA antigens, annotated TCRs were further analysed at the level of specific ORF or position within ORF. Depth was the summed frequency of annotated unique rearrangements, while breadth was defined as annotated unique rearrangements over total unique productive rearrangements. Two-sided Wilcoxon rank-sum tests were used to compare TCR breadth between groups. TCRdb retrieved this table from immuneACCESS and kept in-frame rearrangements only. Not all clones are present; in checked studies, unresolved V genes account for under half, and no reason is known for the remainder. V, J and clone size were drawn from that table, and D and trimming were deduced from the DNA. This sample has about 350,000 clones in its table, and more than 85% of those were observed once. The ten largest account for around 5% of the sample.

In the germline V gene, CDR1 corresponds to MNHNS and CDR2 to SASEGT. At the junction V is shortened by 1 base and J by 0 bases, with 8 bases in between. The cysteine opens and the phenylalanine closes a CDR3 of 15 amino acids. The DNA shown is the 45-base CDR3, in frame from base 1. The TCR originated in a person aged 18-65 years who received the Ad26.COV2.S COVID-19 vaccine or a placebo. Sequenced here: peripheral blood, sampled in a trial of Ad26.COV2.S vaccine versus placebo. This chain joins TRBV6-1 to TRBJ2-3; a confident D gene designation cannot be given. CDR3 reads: CASSEDGQSTDTQYF. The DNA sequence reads TGTGCCAGCAGTGAAGACGGGCAGAGCACAGATACGCAGTATTTT.